Shown below are 23 T cell receptor beta chains from a single sample sequenced in a study of metastatic and nonmetastatic thyroid tumors. None of the patients had undergone any treatment ahead of thyroid surgery. TCRdb re-clonotyped the PCR reads through MiXCR. The sample has 30,000 to 35,000 clones, roughly a sixth seen once. Sequenced: blood. Receptors were obtained from a female donor with papillary thyroid cancer or a benign thyroid nodule (not recorded which). Some clones in this sample may be carry-over from other donors' samples.

This clone was observed many times. The chain combines TRBV6-1 with TRBJ1-4; 8 nucleotides line up with TRBD1. In germline, CDR1 is MNHNS, CDR2 SASEGT. With 7 bases clipped from V and 8 bases from J, the junction kept 9 bases outside the gene matches. The CDR3 runs 14 residues. This CDR3 is CASTTGEAREKLFF. In DNA, the CDR3 is TGTGCCAGCACGACAGGGGAAGCGAGAGAAAAACTGTTTTTT.

In this sample, this clone turned up a few times. The chain couples TRBV28 to TRBJ2-5, with D possibly being TRBD1 or TRBD2 (5 bases each). Germline V gene lookup returns CDR1 MDHEN and CDR2 SYDVKM. This CDR3 spans 14 amino acids. The CDR3: CAGSLRRGQGTQYF. The CDR3 nucleotides are TGTGCAGGCAGTTTAAGGCGAGGGCAGGGGACCCAGTACTTC.

This clone was observed a handful of times. V is TRBV24-1 and J is TRBJ1-1; D is ambiguous. The CDR3 covers 15 residues. V was trimmed by 2 bases and J by 1 base, leaving 10 bases between them. Germline V lookup: CDR1 KGHDR, CDR2 SFDVKD. The DNA for the CDR3 is TGTGCCACCAGTGATTCCACAGCCACGAACACTGAAGCTTTCTTT. It yields the protein CATSDSTATNTEAFF.

With respect to this clone: At one end, the junction sequence differs from germline, possibly due to a read error. V and J are TRBV7-2 and TRBJ2-7, with 8 bases identical to TRBD2. This CDR3 has 14 residues. The V gene's germline CDR1 is SGHTA and CDR2 FQGNSA. The CDR3 here is CASSVIAGLNDQYF. DNA of the CDR3: TGTGCCAGCAGCGTCATAGCGGGACTGAACGATCAGTACTTC.

This clone was seen many times. The gene calls are TRBV6-1 and TRBJ1-5; D is unresolved. This CDR3 spans 11 amino acids. The V and J ends lost 6 bases and 4 bases respectively, with 4 bases between them. Germline values: CDR1 MNHNS, CDR2 SASEGT. CDR3 nucleotide sequence: TGTGCCAGCAGAACGAATCAGCCCCAGCATTTT. As protein: CASRTNQPQHF.

Worth noting for this clone: A much more abundant neighbour one base away suggests this may be a read error. This rearrangement joins TRBV24-1 to TRBJ2-5, with 7 bases matching TRBD2. V was pared by 3 bases and J by 8 bases, with 8 bases of the junction left unmatched. Germline CDR1 is KGHDR and CDR2 is SFDVKD. This CDR3 contains 14 residues. Written as DNA, the CDR3 is TGTGCCACCAGTGATCGGCTAGCGGAGGATACCCAGTACTTC. Protein product: CATSDRLAEDTQYF.

At least ten counts were recorded for this clone. The rearrangement uses TRBV29-1 and TRBJ2-2, with D uncertain. CDR3 size: 12 residues. Looked up from germline, CDR1 is SQVTM and CDR2 is ANQGSEA. V was trimmed by 6 bases and J by 6 bases, leaving 11 bases between them. CDR3 in DNA: TGCAGCGTCGACGACTTGGCCGGGGAGCTGTTTTTT. It is translated as CSVDDLAGELFF.

The rearrangement uses TRBV7-8 and TRBJ2-7; D is undetermined. The CDR3 contains 15 residues. CDR1 is SGHVS and CDR2 is FQNEAQ in the germline V gene. V lost 1 base and J 2 bases, leaving 12 bases between the germline ends. The CDR3 here is CASSLGAGIAYEQYF. The CDR3 DNA sequence: TGTGCCAGCAGCTTAGGGGCAGGAATAGCCTACGAGCAGTACTTC.

This clone has ten or more counts. CDR3 sequence (DNA): TGTGCCACCAGTCTCGACCCCGGGGGTCAGCCCCAGCATTTT. It translates to CATSLDPGGQPQHF. The chain uses TRBV15 and TRBJ1-5; possible D gene TRBD1, 5 bases. V lost 6 bases to trimming and J lost 6 bases, with 15 bases between them. Germline V gene lookup returns CDR1 LNHNV and CDR2 YYDKDF (reference sequence). The CDR3 extends over 14 amino acids.

This clone was seen a few times. The chain combines TRBV12-3 or TRBV12-4 with TRBJ1-2; D is unresolved. V was cut by 4 bases and J by 1 base, with 13 bases left in between. The CDR3 is 15 residues long. The CDR3 reads CASSSNPGNNYGYTF. The CDR3 nucleotides are TGTGCCAGCAGTTCGAATCCGGGAAATAACTATGGCTACACCTTC.

This clone was seen only a few times. Possible read error: a much larger clone is one base away. The gene calls are TRBV29-1 and TRBJ2-1, with D unresolved. The germline V and J ends were trimmed by 5 bases and 4 bases, with 15 bases remaining between them. The CDR3 is 14 amino acids. Germline V CDR1 and CDR2: SQVTM, ANQGSEA. The CDR3 region is CSVIFETGYNEQFF. The CDR3 DNA follows: TGCAGCGTTATATTCGAGACGGGTTACAATGAGCAGTTCTTC.

This clone was seen many times. This chain connects TRBV12-3 or TRBV12-4 to TRBJ2-3, with D perhaps given as TRBD1 or TRBD2 (5 bases each). The germline V and J ends were trimmed by 6 bases and 9 bases, with 25 bases remaining between them. The CDR3 spans 16 residues. The CDR3 region has the DNA TGTGCCAGCAGCCGAAGGGAGAAGGGGTTCTTTGACACGCAGTATTTT. This encodes CASSRREKGFFDTQYF.

Notes on this clone: The junction shows a germline mismatch at one end, possibly a read error. This chain connects TRBV2 to TRBJ1-1; unclear D gene. Germline lookup yields CDR1 SNHLY and CDR2 FYNNEI. The CDR3 spans 15 residues. The CDR3 loop reads CASSEAWAMNTESFF. The CDR3 nucleotides read TGTGCCAGCAGTGAAGCTTGGGCCATGAACACTGAATCTTTCTTT.

This clone was recorded many times. The chain recombines TRBV7-6 with TRBJ1-3; D is possibly TRBD1 (5 bases). Trimming took 4 bases from V and 2 from J, leaving 12 bases between them. This CDR3 contains 15 residues. CDR1 and CDR2 (germline): SGHVS, FNYEAQ. CDR3 region: CASSSQGLAGNTIYF. CDR3 in DNA: TGTGCCAGCAGCTCCCAGGGTCTCGCTGGAAACACCATATATTTT.

V is TRBV9 and J is TRBJ2-5, with TRBD1 as a possible D gene (5 bases). This CDR3 contains 15 residues. Germline CDR1 SGDLS, CDR2 YYNGEE. V was pared by 4 bases and J by 8 bases, with 21 bases between. The CDR3: CASSPRVGAQDTQYF. CDR3 bases: TGTGCCAGCAGCCCCAGAGTAGGGGCGCAGGACACCCAGTACTTC.

The rearrangement links TRBV18 to TRBJ2-7; 9 bases align to TRBD2. V shed 4 bases, J shed 5 bases, and the junction held 3 bases outside the gene matches. Germline assignment: CDR1 KGHSH and CDR2 LQKENI. The CDR3 has 13 residues. CDR3 in amino acids: CASSLAGGNEQYF. Here the CDR3 DNA reads TGTGCCAGCTCACTGGCGGGAGGGAACGAGCAGTACTTC. The full variable domain, with the rest looked up from reference TRBV18 and TRBJ2-7, is NAGVMQNPRHLVRRRGQEARLRCSPMKGHSHVYWYRQLPEEGLKFMVYLQKENIIDESGMPKERFSAEFPKEGPSILRIQQVVRGDSAAYFCASSLAGGNEQYFGPGTRLTVT.

This clone has at least ten counts. This chain connects TRBV20-1 to TRBJ1-5; 7 positions agree with TRBD1. This CDR3 contains 14 residues. The ends lost 0 bases at V and 4 bases at J; junction bases unmatched: 3. Germline CDR1 DFQATT, CDR2 SNEGSKA (reference sequence). CDR3: CSARDEQGNQPQHF. In DNA form, the CDR3 reads TGCAGTGCTAGAGATGAACAGGGGAATCAGCCCCAGCATTTT.

The chain combines TRBV3-1 with TRBJ2-2; no clear D. Deletions cut 3 bases from V and 2 bases from J, with 4 bases between. The germline CDR1 and CDR2 sequences are LGHDT and YNNKEL (reference sequence). The CDR3 length is 13 residues. For the CDR3, the DNA is TGTGCCAGCAGCCAGACTAACACCGGGGAGCTGTTTTTT. Amino acids: CASSQTNTGELFF.

The chain uses TRBV6-1 and TRBJ2-7; 12 bases map to TRBD2. The CDR3 covers 14 residues. Losses at the gene ends were 4 bases for V and 6 bases for J; bases not matched to a gene: 4. The germline gives CDR1 MNHNS, CDR2 SASEGT. CDR3 sequence (DNA): TGTGCCAGCAGTGTGACTAGCGGGAGTTCCGAGCAGTACTTC. It encodes CASSVTSGSSEQYF.

This clone turned up a few times. The genes are TRBV2 and TRBJ1-1, with D possibly being TRBD1 (6 bases). Looked up from germline, CDR1 is SNHLY and CDR2 is FYNNEI. This CDR3 has 15 amino acids. Trimming pared 7 bases from V and 2 bases from J, leaving 17 bases between. The CDR3 DNA reads TGTGCCAGCAAGGGTGACAGGATCAGTAACACTGAAGCTTTCTTT. Translating gives CASKGDRISNTEAFF.

This clone was counted many times. This CDR3 reads CASRLLSGQPQHF. The CDR3 DNA reads TGTGCCAGCAGGCTCCTATCGGGACAGCCCCAGCATTTT. The chain couples TRBV28 to TRBJ1-5; no definite D call. CDR3 length equals 13 residues. Germline-derived CDR1 and CDR2 are MDHEN and SYDVKM. Trimming left V 6 bases short and J 7 bases short, with 13 bases between.

The table lists this clone with many counts. V usage is TRBV29-1 and J usage is TRBJ1-4; TRBD1 aligns across 11 bases. The CDR3 runs 14 residues. From germline, CDR1 is SQVTM and CDR2 ANQGSEA. Trimming cost V 1 base and J 7 bases; bases outside gene matches: 2. CDR3: CSVEGTGGGEKLFF. In nucleotides, the CDR3 is TGCAGCGTTGAAGGGACAGGGGGCGGTGAAAAACTGTTTTTT.

This clone has a handful of counts. The gene calls are TRBV6-6 and TRBJ1-1, with D possibly TRBD1 on 6 matching bases. The CDR3 runs to 16 residues. V lost 2 bases and J lost 4, with 17 bases in between. The germline V gene encodes CDR1 MNHNY and CDR2 SVGAGI (reference sequence). The CDR3 sequence is CASSYLRTGSCTEAFF. The CDR3 bases are TGTGCCAGCAGTTACCTGCGCACAGGGTCGTGCACTGAAGCTTTCTTT.